The clone carrying this T cell receptor (beta chain) was seen repeatedly, ten times or more. The data were taken from a study of early T cells in non-severe SARS-CoV-2 infection. The library protocol tagged individual cDNA molecules with unique molecular identifiers. MiXCR was run by TCRdb on the 5' RACE reads, yielding one entry per CDR3 protein. Of about 83,000 distinct CDR3 sequences detected, around 13% appear once; the ten largest clones hold around 1.5%. The V and J ends lost 4 bases and 5 bases respectively, with 21 bases between them. The CDR3 is 17 amino acids. The TCR originated in an adult who was a healthcare worker with PCR-confirmed SARS-CoV-2 infection or an uninfected control (not recorded which). This sequence joins TRBV12-3 or TRBV12-4 and TRBJ2-1; a weak D match, TRBD2 (7 bases). The sequencing sample was made of whole blood. The CDR3 is CASSSVRGGTINNEQFF. The CDR3 nucleotides are TGTGCCAGCAGTTCCGTTAGGGGGGGCACTATTAACAATGAGCAGTTCTTC.